This T cell receptor (beta chain) emerged from a study of cytomegalovirus exposure and HLA in healthy donors. 60 Vbeta and 13 Jbeta primers were used in PCR. Original processing methods: Roughly 80 million unique TCR beta chains, about 12 million shared, were counted in a later analysis. The data were produced by immunoSEQ multiplex PCR, yet TCRdb's version contains in-frame clones alone and is incomplete. V, J and clone size were drawn from that table, and D and trimming were deduced from the DNA. The repertoire holds about 86,000 clones, with more than 65% as singletons. Notes on the study in general: Fewer N-insertions than the roughly 670-donor mean were reportedly shown by an Asian-associated ancestry cluster in a later analysis. A later analysis linked a missense DCLRE1C variant to TCR beta V- and J-gene trimming. Published work reported that the classifier diagnosed cytomegalovirus status with high specificity and sensitivity.

A remark on this clone: Its specificity is unknown.

CDR3 length equals 12 residues. The ends were cut back, 0 bases at V and 6 bases at J, with 7 bases in the middle. Germline CDR1 reads GTSNPN; CDR2 reads SVGIG (reference sequence). The V and J genes are TRBV30 and TRBJ2-3; no definite D call. This TCR derives from a man aged 60 to 75 in good health and CMV-seronegative. Sample: PBMCs. The CDR3 here is CAWSVLGDTQYF. In DNA, the CDR3 is TGTGCCTGGAGTGTTTTGGGCGATACGCAGTATTTT.